This T cell receptor beta chain was retrieved from a study of beta chain features in type 1 diabetes. This clone was seen only a few times. Its antigen is still unknown. The CDR3 sequence is 14 residues long. CDR1 MDHEN and CDR2 SYDVKM come from the germline V gene. V was pared by 2 bases and J by 10 bases, with 15 bases between. As every portion of the isolated RNA was reverse transcribed, the sequencing read expressed TCRB transcripts. Profiling relied on immunoSEQ multiplex PCR, and the TCRdb table lists in-frame clones only, not all of them. The sample includes about 660,000 clones, about 14% of them seen just once. Study-level points and caveats: Shortening that was moderate but significant affected the TCRB CDR3s of Type 1 diabetes patients in all four CD4+ subsets.

This chain links TRBV28 with TRBJ2-4; D not resolved. The material sequenced was naive CD4+ T cells from blood. This TCR came from a man between 18 and 35 years old with type 1 diabetes. Here the CDR3 reads CASSLSARLVIQYF. The CDR3 region has the DNA TGTGCCAGCAGTTTAAGTGCACGGTTGGTAATTCAGTACTTC.